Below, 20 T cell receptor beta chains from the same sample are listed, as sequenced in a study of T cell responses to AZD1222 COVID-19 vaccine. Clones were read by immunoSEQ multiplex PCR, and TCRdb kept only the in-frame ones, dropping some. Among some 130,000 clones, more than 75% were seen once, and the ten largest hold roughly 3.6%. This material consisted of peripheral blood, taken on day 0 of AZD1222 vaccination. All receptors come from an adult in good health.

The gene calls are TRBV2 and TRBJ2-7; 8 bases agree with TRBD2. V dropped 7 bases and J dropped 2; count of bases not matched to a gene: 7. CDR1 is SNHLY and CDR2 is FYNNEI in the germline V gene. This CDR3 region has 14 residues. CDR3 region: CASMGGTRTYEQYF. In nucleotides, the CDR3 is TGTGCCAGCATGGGCGGGACTAGGACCTACGAGCAGTACTTC.

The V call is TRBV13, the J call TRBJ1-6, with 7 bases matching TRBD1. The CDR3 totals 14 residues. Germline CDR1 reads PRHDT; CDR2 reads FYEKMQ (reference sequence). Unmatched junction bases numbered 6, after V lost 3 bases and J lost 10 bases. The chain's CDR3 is CASSFGTVHSPLHF. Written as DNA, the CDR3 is TGTGCCAGCAGCTTCGGGACAGTTCACTCACCCCTCCACTTT. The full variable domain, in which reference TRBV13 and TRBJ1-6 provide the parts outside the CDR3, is AAGVIQSPRHLIKEKRETATLKCYPIPRHDTVYWYQQGPGQDPQFLISFYEKMQSDKGSIPDRFSAQQFSDYHSELNMSSLELGDSALYFCASSFGTVHSPLHFGNGTRLTVT.

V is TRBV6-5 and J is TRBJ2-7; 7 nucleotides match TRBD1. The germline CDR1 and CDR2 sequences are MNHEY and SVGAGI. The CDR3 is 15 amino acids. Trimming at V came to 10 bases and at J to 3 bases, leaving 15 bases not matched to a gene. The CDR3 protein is CAIKPRADRIYEQYF. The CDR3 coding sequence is TGTGCCATAAAACCTCGCGCGGACAGGATCTACGAGCAGTACTTC.

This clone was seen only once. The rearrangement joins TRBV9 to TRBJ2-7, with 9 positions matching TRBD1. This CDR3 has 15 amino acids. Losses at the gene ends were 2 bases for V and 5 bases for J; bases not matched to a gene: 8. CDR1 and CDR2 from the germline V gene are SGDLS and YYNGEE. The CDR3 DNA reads TGTGCCAGCAGCGTTACCGGGACAGGGACCCACGAGCAGTACTTC. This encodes CASSVTGTGTHEQYF.

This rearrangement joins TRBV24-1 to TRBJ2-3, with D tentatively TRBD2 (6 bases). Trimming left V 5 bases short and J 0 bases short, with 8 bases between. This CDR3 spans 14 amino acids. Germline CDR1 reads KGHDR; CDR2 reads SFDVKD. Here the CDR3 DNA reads TGTGCCACCAGTGGGCGGGGTAGCACAGATACGCAGTATTTT. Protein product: CATSGRGSTDTQYF.

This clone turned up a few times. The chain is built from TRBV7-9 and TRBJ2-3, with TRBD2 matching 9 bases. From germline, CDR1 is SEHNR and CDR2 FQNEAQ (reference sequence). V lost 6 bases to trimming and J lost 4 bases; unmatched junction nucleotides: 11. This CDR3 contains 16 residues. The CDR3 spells CASRPVRTSEPDTQYF. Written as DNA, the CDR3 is TGTGCCAGCAGACCAGTTCGGACTAGCGAGCCAGATACGCAGTATTTT. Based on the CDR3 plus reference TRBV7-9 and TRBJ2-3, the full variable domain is DTGVSQNPRHKITKRGQNVTFRCDPISEHNRLYWYRQTLGQGPEFLTYFQNEAQLEKSRLLSDRFSAERPKGSFSTLEIQRTEQGDSAMYLCASRPVRTSEPDTQYFGPGTRLTVL.

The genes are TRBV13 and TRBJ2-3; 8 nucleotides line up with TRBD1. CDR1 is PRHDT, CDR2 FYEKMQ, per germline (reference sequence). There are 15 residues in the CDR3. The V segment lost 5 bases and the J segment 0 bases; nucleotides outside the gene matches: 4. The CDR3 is CASSPGQGSTDTQYF. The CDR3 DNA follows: TGTGCCAGCAGCCCAGGACAGGGCAGCACAGATACGCAGTATTTT.

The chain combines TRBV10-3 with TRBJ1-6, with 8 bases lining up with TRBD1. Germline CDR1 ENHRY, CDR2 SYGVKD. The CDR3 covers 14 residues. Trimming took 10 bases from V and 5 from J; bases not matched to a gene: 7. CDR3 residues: CATNQGANNSPLHF. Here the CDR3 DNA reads TGTGCCACCAACCAGGGGGCAAATAATTCACCCCTCCACTTT.

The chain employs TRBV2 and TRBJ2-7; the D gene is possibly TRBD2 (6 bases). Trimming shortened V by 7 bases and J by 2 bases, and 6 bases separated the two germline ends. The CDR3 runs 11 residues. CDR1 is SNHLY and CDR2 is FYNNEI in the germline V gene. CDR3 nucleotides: TGTGCCAGCACGGGGGCCTACGAGCAGTACTTC. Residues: CASTGAYEQYF.

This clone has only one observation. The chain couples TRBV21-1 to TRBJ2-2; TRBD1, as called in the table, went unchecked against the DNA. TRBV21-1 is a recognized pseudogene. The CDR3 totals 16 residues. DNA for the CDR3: TGTGCCAGCAGGGGCAGGGATAGGGAGAACACCGGGGAGCTGTTTTTT. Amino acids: CASRGRDRENTGELFF.

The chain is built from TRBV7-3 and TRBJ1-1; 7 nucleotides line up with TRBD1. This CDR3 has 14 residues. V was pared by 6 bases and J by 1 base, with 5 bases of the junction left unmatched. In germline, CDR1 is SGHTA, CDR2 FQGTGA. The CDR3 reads CASSRAGGNTEAFF. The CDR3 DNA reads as TGTGCCAGCAGTCGAGCAGGGGGGAACACTGAAGCTTTCTTT.

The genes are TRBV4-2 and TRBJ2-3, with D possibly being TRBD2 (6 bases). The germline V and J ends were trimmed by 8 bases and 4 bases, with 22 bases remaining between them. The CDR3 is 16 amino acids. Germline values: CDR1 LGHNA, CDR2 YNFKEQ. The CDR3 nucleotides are TGTGCCAGCGGACGAGCTATCGGGGGAGTTCCAGATACGCAGTATTTT. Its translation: CASGRAIGGVPDTQYF.

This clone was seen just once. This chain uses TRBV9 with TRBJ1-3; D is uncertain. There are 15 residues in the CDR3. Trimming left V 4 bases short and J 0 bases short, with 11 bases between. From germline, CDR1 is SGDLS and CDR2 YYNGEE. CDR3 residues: CASSPRGYSGNTIYF. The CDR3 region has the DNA TGTGCCAGCAGCCCAAGAGGATACTCTGGAAACACCATATATTTT.

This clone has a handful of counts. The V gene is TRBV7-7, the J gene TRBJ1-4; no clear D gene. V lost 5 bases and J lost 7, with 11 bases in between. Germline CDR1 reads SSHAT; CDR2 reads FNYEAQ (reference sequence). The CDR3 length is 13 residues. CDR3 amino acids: CASSPTLGEKLFF. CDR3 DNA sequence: TGTGCCAGCAGCCCCACTCTAGGTGAAAAACTGTTTTTT.

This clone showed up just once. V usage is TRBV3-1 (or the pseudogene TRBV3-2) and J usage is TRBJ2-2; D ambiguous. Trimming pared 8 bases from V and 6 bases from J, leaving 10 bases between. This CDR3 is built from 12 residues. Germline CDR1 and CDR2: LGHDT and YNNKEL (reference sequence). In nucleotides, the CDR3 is TGTGCCAGCCTCGGACCATCCGGGGAGCTGTTTTTT. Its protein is CASLGPSGELFF.

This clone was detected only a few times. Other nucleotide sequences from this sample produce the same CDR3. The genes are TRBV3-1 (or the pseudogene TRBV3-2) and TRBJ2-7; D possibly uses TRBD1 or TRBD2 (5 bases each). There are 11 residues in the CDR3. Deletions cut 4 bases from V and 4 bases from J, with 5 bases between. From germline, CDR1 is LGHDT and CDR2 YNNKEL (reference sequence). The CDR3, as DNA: TGTGCCAGCAGCCGGGGGTACGAGCAGTACTTC. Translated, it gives CASSRGYEQYF.

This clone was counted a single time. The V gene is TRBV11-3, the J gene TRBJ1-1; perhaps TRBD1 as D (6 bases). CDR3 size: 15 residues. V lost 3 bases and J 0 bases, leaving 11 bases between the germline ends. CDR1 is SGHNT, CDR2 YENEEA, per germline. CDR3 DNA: TGTGCCAGCAGCTTGGGCGGGGACATGAACACTGAAGCTTTCTTT. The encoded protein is CASSLGGDMNTEAFF.

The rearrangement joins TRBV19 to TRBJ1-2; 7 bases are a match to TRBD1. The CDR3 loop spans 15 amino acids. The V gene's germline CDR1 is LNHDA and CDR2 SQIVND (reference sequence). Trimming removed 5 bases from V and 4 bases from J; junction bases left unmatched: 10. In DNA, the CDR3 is TGTGCCAGTAGTGCAACCGGGACAGAACTCTATGGCTACACCTTC. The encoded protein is CASSATGTELYGYTF.

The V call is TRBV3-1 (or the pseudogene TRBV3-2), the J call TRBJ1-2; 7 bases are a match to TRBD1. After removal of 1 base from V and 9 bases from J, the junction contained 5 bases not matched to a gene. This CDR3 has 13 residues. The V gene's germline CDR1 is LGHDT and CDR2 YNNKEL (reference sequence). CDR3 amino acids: CASSQGDRERYTF. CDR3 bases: TGTGCCAGCAGCCAAGGAGACAGGGAGCGCTACACCTTC.

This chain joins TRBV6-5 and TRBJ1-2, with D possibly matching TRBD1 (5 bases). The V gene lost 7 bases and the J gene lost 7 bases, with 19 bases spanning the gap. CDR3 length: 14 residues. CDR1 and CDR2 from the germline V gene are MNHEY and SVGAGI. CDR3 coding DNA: TGTGCCAGCACCCTCCGGAGGGGCGTGAGTGGCTACACCTTC. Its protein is CASTLRRGVSGYTF.